This T cell receptor (beta chain) was observed in a study of blood T cells in healthy people across ages. This CDR3 comprises 12 residues. Sample-barcoded 5' priming and a J-beta primer mix drove a second PCR of 7 to 11 cycles. TCRdb reanalysed the 5' RACE reads using MiXCR and keeps one entry per CDR3 protein. The sample records around 900,000 distinct CDR3 sequences, under 30% being singletons. This clonotype turned up a few times. The junction departs from germline at one end; a sequencing error may be responsible. The clonotype comes from a woman of 80 years or more in good health. The sample was blood. The chain has TRBV12-3 or TRBV12-4 and TRBJ1-2; D uncertain. The CDR3: CASTLPPKGYTF. The CDR3 coding sequence is TGTGCCAGCACTTTACCTCCAAAAGGCTACACCTTC.